This T cell receptor (beta chain) was captured by sequencing in a study of T cell responses to AZD1222 COVID-19 vaccine. Whole-study findings and limits: Clonal diversity may have been underestimated, and the donors were mostly white British, with more females than males. Spike-specific TCR breadth and depth were elevated following two AZD1222 doses.

Assay: immunoSEQ multiplex PCR; the TCRdb copy retains only in-frame clones and omits some. Counted here are about 60,000 clones, 65% to 80% occurring once; the ten biggest clones make up over 3%. This clone was counted only a few times. What it binds is unknown. Pooling of second doses given at about 4 or about 12 weeks was done. This material consisted of peripheral blood, taken 28 days after the second AZD1222 dose. This sequence originates from an adult who received the AZD1222 COVID-19 vaccine.

CDR3: CASSYRDEAFF. The CDR3 DNA is TGTGCCAGCAGTTACAGGGATGAAGCTTTCTTT. J is TRBJ1-1 and V is TRBV28; D is perhaps TRBD1 (6 bases). V dropped 4 bases and J dropped 7 bases, with 7 bases sitting between them. Germline CDR1 reads MDHEN; CDR2 reads SYDVKM. The CDR3 totals 11 residues.